The following is a T cell receptor (beta chain) sequence with its context. What it binds is unknown. Trimming took off 5 bases at V and 1 base at J, with 11 bases between the two ends. Germline V CDR1 and CDR2: LNHDA, SQIVND (reference sequence). This CDR3 has 15 residues. This sample is part of a study of cytomegalovirus exposure and HLA in healthy donors. Whole-study results and caveats: Both high specificity and high sensitivity reportedly marked the classifier's diagnosis of cytomegalovirus status. Associated with cytomegalovirus, according to the listing, were around 170 TCR beta chains. Among TCR beta chains of equal frequency, HLA-associated ones were more clonally expanded in a later analysis.

Primers: 60 Vbeta forward and 13 Jbeta reverse. Profiling relied on immunoSEQ multiplex PCR, and the TCRdb table lists in-frame clones only, not all of them. The sample lists 100,000 to 150,000 clones, around 77% occurring once. The sequencing input was PBMCs. The source is a woman aged 55-69 years in good health and CMV-seronegative. The chain employs TRBV19 and TRBJ2-2, with D possibly TRBD2 on 5 matching bases. The DNA for the CDR3 is TGTGCCAGTAGTGTCCCCGGGAAGAACACCGGGGAGCTGTTTTTT. Residues: CASSVPGKNTGELFF.